These T cell receptor beta chains were read from a single sample in a study of cytomegalovirus exposure and HLA in healthy donors. Generated by immunoSEQ multiplex PCR, the TCRdb table keeps only in-frame clones and is missing some. The sample records 100,000 to 150,000 clones, roughly 93% being singletons. Input material: PBMCs. The receptors were gathered from a woman between 18 and 30 years old in good health and CMV-seronegative. CDR3s include the opening cysteine and the closing phenylalanine or tryptophan. A D gene is named only where the DNA matches it firmly. Size values are once, few and many counts, or a class for expanded clones, and some rows have none.

d_gene: TRBD1; v_gene: TRBV9; abundance: once; j_gene: TRBJ1-3; CDR3nt: TGTGCCAGCAGCGCCCCACCCGGGACAGAGGCACCTGGGTCTGGAAACACCATATATTTT; CDR3aa: CASSAPPGTEAPGSGNTIYF
d_gene: .; v_gene: TRBV30; abundance: .; j_gene: TRBJ1-2; CDR3nt: TGTGCCTGGAGTGAGGGGTTTTTCGATGGCTACACCTTC; CDR3aa: CAWSEGFFDGYTF
d_gene: .; v_gene: TRBV5-1; abundance: .; j_gene: TRBJ1-5; CDR3nt: TGCGCCAGCAGCTCGGAGCCCGGGAGTAATCAGCCCCAGCATTTT; CDR3aa: CASSSEPGSNQPQHF
d_gene: .; v_gene: TRBV30; abundance: .; j_gene: TRBJ1-1; CDR3nt: TGTGCCTGGGAGGGACATCCGTACACTGAAGCTTTCTTT; CDR3aa: CAWEGHPYTEAFF
d_gene: TRBD1; v_gene: TRBV5-1; abundance: .; j_gene: TRBJ1-2; CDR3nt: TGCGCCAGCAGCTTGGAGACAGGGGAGAGTTATGGCTACACCTTC; CDR3aa: CASSLETGESYGYTF
d_gene: .; v_gene: TRBV4-2; abundance: .; j_gene: TRBJ2-1; CDR3nt: TGTGCCAGCAGCCAGTGGGGCAGGACAAATACCTACAATGAGCAGTTCTTC; CDR3aa: CASSQWGRTNTYNEQFF
d_gene: .; v_gene: TRBV28; abundance: .; j_gene: TRBJ2-5; CDR3nt: TGTGCCAGCAGAGAGTATGGCCAGGCCGTTGAGACCCAGTACTTC; CDR3aa: CASREYGQAVETQYF
d_gene: TRBD1; v_gene: TRBV5-4; abundance: .; j_gene: TRBJ2-3; CDR3nt: TGTGCCAGCAGCTCTCCCGGGACAGGGCCCACAGATACGCAGTATTTT; CDR3aa: CASSSPGTGPTDTQYF
d_gene: TRBD2; v_gene: TRBV7-3; abundance: .; j_gene: TRBJ2-3; CDR3nt: TGTGCCAGCAGCTTAGATAGCGGGGGCACAGATACGCAGTATTTT; CDR3aa: CASSLDSGGTDTQYF
d_gene: .; v_gene: TRBV7-2; abundance: .; j_gene: TRBJ2-3; CDR3nt: TGTGCCAGCAGCCCCCGTACGACTAGCACAGATACGCAGTATTTT; CDR3aa: CASSPRTTSTDTQYF
d_gene: TRBD1; v_gene: TRBV9; abundance: .; j_gene: TRBJ2-1; CDR3nt: TGTGCCAGCAGCGGGGGGGACAGGTGGGAGCAGTTCTTC; CDR3aa: CASSGGDRWEQFF
d_gene: .; v_gene: TRBV19; abundance: .; j_gene: TRBJ2-7; CDR3nt: TGTGCCAGTAGTATAACCGGCGGCCGGAACTACGAGCAGTACTTC; CDR3aa: CASSITGGRNYEQYF
d_gene: .; v_gene: TRBV5-5; abundance: .; j_gene: TRBJ2-1; CDR3nt: TGTGCCAGCAGCTTGACTAGCCTAATGGGTGATGAGCAGTTCTTC; CDR3aa: CASSLTSLMGDEQFF
d_gene: .; v_gene: TRBV7-9; abundance: .; j_gene: TRBJ2-3; CDR3nt: TGTGCCAGCAGCTTGGGACATAGTATTGCAGATACGCAGTATTTT; CDR3aa: CASSLGHSIADTQYF
d_gene: TRBD2; v_gene: TRBV19; abundance: once; j_gene: TRBJ2-6; CDR3nt: TGTGCCAGTAGTCCCCACGGTCCGGGTAGCGGGATGGCTGGGGCCAACGTCCTGACTTTC; CDR3aa: CASSPHGPGSGMAGANVLTF
d_gene: .; v_gene: TRBV7-9; abundance: few; j_gene: TRBJ1-4; CDR3nt: TGTGCCAGCAGCTTTTTGGCGGAGAATGAAAAACTGTTTTTT; CDR3aa: CASSFLAENEKLFF
d_gene: .; v_gene: TRBV10-2; abundance: .; j_gene: TRBJ1-5; CDR3nt: TGCGCCAGCAGTGATGAGGATCAGCCCCAGCATTTT; CDR3aa: CASSDEDQPQHF
d_gene: .; v_gene: TRBV5-6; abundance: .; j_gene: TRBJ1-2; CDR3nt: TGTGCCAGCAGCTTTATGGGCAGCCCGCGGGAAGGCTACACCTTC; CDR3aa: CASSFMGSPREGYTF
d_gene: .; v_gene: TRBV5-4; abundance: .; j_gene: TRBJ2-3; CDR3nt: TGTGCCAGCAGCTTGGTATTTTCGGGGAAGGAAGATACGCAGTATTTT; CDR3aa: CASSLVFSGKEDTQYF
d_gene: TRBD1; v_gene: TRBV4-1; abundance: .; j_gene: TRBJ1-1; CDR3nt: TGCGCCAGCAGCCAAGACCCCGGGACAGGGTCCACTGAAGCTTTCTTT; CDR3aa: CASSQDPGTGSTEAFF
d_gene: .; v_gene: TRBV28; abundance: once; j_gene: TRBJ1-1; CDR3nt: TGTGCCAGCAGTGCACCGTCTGGGCAGACTGAAGCTTTCTTT; CDR3aa: CASSAPSGQTEAFF
d_gene: TRBD1; v_gene: TRBV28; abundance: .; j_gene: TRBJ1-2; CDR3nt: TGTGCCAGCGGGATCGCCGGGACAGGGTCTCGGGGCTACACCTTC; CDR3aa: CASGIAGTGSRGYTF
d_gene: .; v_gene: TRBV28; abundance: .; j_gene: TRBJ1-5; CDR3nt: TGTGCCAGCAGCGACTATAGCAATCAGCCCCAGCATTTT; CDR3aa: CASSDYSNQPQHF
d_gene: .; v_gene: TRBV29-1; abundance: .; j_gene: TRBJ2-6; CDR3nt: TGCAGCGCCGATTTTAGCTCTGGGGCCAACGTCCTGACTTTC; CDR3aa: CSADFSSGANVLTF
d_gene: .; v_gene: TRBV5-4; abundance: .; j_gene: TRBJ2-5; CDR3nt: TGTGCCAGCAGCCATGACAGCCAAGAGACCCAGTACTTC; CDR3aa: CASSHDSQETQYF
d_gene: TRBD2; v_gene: TRBV10-3; abundance: once; j_gene: TRBJ2-7; CDR3nt: TGTGCCACTTTGACTAGCGGGAGTATGAACGAGCAGTACTTC; CDR3aa: CATLTSGSMNEQYF
d_gene: .; v_gene: TRBV9; abundance: .; j_gene: TRBJ1-5; CDR3nt: TGTGCCAGCAGCGTTGCGGGCGATAGCAATCAGCCCCAGCATTTT; CDR3aa: CASSVAGDSNQPQHF
d_gene: .; v_gene: TRBV27; abundance: .; j_gene: TRBJ2-7; CDR3nt: TGTGCCAGCAGATACGCCCGGGGGGCCGGGGAGCAGTACTTC; CDR3aa: CASRYARGAGEQYF
d_gene: .; v_gene: TRBV18; abundance: .; j_gene: TRBJ2-1; CDR3nt: TGTGCCAGCTCACCACGAGAAGAGGGTGAGCAGTTCTTC; CDR3aa: CASSPREEGEQFF
d_gene: .; v_gene: TRBV28; abundance: .; j_gene: TRBJ1-5; CDR3nt: TGTGCCAGCAGTCACCAACAGGGAGATCAGCCCCAGCATTTT; CDR3aa: CASSHQQGDQPQHF
d_gene: .; v_gene: TRBV19; abundance: .; j_gene: TRBJ1-2; CDR3nt: TGTGCCAGTAGGATGCCTCGTCAGTATGGCTACACCTTC; CDR3aa: CASRMPRQYGYTF
d_gene: .; v_gene: TRBV6-6; abundance: .; j_gene: TRBJ2-7; CDR3nt: TGTGCCAGCAGTTTTAGCTACGAGCAGTACTTC; CDR3aa: CASSFSYEQYF
d_gene: .; v_gene: TRBV5-5; abundance: .; j_gene: TRBJ2-2; CDR3nt: TGTGCCAGCAGCCCCGAAGTGGGTTCCTTTCGGGGCACCGGGGAGCTGTTTTTT; CDR3aa: CASSPEVGSFRGTGELFF
d_gene: TRBD2; v_gene: TRBV4-2; abundance: .; j_gene: TRBJ2-1; CDR3nt: TGTGCCAGCAGCCAAGATATGGGGCGGGAGTGGTCGGGAGAGCAGTTCTTC; CDR3aa: CASSQDMGREWSGEQFF
d_gene: TRBD2; v_gene: TRBV6-5; abundance: .; j_gene: TRBJ2-5; CDR3nt: TGTGCCAGCCGAGGACTAGCGGGGGGGCAGGAGACCCAGTACTTC; CDR3aa: CASRGLAGGQETQYF